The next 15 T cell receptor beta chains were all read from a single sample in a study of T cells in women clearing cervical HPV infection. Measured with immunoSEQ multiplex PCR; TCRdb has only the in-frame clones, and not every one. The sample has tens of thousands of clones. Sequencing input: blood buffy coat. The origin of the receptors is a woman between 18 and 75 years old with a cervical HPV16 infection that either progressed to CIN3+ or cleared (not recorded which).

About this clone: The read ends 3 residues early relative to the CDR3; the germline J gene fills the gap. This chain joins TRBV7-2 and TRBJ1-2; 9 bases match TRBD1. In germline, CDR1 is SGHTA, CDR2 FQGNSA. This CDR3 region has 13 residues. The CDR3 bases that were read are TGTGCCAGCAGCATCGACAGGGGGTTCCGC. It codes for CASSIDRGFR. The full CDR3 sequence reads CASSIDRGFRYTF. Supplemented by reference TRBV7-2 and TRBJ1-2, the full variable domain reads GAGVSQSPSNKVTEKGKDVELRCDPISGHTALYWYRQSLGQGLEFLIYFQGNSAPDKSGLPSDRFSAERTGGSVSTLTIQRTQQEDSAVYLCASSIDRGFRYTFGSGTRLTVV.

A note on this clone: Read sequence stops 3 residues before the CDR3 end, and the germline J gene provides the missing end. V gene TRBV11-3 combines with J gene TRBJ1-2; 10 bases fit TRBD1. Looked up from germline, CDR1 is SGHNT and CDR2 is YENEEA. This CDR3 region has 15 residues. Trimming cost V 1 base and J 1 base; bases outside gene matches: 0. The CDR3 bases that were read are TGTGCCAGCAGCTTAGGGGACAGGGGTAACTATGGC. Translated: CASSLGDRGNYG. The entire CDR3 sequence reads CASSLGDRGNYGYTF.

The chain's CDR3 is CASSPGTENTEAFF. The covered CDR3 bases are TGTGCCAGCTCACCCGGGACAGAGAACACTGAA. The gene calls are TRBV18 and TRBJ1-1; 7 bases are a match to TRBD1. The read ends 3 residues before the CDR3 terminus; that terminus is restored from the germline J gene. V lost 3 bases, J lost 1 base, and 2 bases stayed unmatched. CDR3 length: 14 residues. CDR1 is KGHSH and CDR2 is LQKENI in the germline V gene.

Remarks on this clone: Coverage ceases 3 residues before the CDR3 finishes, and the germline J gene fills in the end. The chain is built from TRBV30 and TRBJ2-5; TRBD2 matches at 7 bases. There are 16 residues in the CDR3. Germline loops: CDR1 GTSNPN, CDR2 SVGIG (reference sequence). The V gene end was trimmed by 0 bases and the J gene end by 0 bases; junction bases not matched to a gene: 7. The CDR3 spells CAWSVGDYWDQETQYF. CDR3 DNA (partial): TGTGCCTGGAGTGTAGGGGACTATTGGGACCAAGAGACC.

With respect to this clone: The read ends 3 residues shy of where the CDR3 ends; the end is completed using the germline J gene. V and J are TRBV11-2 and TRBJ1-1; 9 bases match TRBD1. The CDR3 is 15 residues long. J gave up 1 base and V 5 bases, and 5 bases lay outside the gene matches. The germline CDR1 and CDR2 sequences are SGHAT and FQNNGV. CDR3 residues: CASSPQGAWNTEAFF. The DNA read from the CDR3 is TGTGCCAGCAGCCCACAGGGGGCCTGGAACACTGAA.

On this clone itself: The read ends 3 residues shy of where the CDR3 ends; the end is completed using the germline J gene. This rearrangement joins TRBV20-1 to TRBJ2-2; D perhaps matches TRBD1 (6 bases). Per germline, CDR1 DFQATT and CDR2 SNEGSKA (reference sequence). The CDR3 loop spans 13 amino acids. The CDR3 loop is CSARAQGNEKLFF. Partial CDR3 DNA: TGCAGTGCGAGGGCGCAGGGGAATGAAAAG.

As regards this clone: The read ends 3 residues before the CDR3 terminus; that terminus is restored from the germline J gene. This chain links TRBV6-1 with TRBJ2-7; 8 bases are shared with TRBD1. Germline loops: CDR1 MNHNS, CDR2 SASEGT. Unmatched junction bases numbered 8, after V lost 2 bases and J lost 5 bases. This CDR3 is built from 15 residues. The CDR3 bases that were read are TGTGCCAGCAGTGAACCACAGGGGGTAGGAGACGAG. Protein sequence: CASSEPQGVGDE. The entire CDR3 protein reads CASSEPQGVGDEQYF.

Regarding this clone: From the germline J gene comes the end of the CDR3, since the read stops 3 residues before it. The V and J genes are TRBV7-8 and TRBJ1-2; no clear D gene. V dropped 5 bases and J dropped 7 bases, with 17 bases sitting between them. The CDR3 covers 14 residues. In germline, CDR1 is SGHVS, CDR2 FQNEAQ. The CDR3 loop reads CASSPDEGKRGYTF. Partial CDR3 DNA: TGTGCCAGCAGCCCCGATGAGGGTAAACGTGGC.

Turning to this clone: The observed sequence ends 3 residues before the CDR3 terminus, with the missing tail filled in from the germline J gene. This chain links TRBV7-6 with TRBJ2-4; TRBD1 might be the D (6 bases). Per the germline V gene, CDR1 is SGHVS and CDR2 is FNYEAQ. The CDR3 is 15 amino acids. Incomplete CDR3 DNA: TGTGCCAGCAGCTCATATACCCAGGGGAACTATGGT. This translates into CASSSYTQGNYG. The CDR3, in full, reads CASSSYTQGNYGQYF.

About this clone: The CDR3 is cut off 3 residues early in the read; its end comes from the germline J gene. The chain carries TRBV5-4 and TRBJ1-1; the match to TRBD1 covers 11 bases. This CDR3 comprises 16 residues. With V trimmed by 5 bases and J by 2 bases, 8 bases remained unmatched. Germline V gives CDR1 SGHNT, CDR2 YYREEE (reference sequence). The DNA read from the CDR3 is TGTGCCAGCAGAAACCCTCGGACAGGGGGCAACACTGAA. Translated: CASRNPRTGGNTE. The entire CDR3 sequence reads CASRNPRTGGNTEAFF.

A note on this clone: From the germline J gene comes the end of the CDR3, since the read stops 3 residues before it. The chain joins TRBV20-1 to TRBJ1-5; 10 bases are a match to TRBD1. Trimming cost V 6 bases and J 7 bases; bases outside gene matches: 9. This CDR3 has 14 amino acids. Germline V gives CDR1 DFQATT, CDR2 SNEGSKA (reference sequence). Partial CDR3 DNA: TGCAGTGCGCTTGCCGGGACAGGGGACCAGCCC. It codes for CSALAGTGDQP. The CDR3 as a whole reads CSALAGTGDQPQHF.

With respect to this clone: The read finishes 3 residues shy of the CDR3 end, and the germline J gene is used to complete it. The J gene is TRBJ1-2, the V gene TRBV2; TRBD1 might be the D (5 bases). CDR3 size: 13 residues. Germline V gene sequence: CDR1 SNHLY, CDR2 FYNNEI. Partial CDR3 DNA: TGTGCCAGCGGGACTAGCAGAGACAATGAC. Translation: CASGTSRDND. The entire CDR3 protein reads CASGTSRDNDYTF.

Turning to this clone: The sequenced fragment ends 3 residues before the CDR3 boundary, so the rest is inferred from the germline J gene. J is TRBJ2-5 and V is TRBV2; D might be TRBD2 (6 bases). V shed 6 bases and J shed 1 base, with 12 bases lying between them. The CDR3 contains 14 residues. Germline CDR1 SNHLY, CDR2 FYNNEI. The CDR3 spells CASSPTSRQETQYF. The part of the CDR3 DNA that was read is TGTGCCAGCAGCCCTACTAGCCGCCAAGAGACC.

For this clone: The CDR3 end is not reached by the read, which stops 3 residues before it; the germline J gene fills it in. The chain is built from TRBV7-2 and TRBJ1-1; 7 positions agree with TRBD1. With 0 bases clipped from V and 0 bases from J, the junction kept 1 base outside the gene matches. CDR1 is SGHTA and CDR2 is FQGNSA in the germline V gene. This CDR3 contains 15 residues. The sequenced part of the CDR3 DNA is TGTGCCAGCAGCTTAGCACAGGGGATGAACACTGAA. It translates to CASSLAQGMNTE. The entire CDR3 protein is CASSLAQGMNTEAFF.

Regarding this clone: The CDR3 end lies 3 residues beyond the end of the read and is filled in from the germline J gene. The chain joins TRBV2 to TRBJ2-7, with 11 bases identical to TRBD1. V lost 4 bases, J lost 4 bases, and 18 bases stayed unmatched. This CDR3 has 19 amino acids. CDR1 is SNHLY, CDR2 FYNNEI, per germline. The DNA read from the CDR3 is TGTGCCAGCAGTGCATTCCGGGACAGGGGGTTCCCCCTCGCGTACGAG. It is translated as CASSAFRDRGFPLAYE. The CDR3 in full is CASSAFRDRGFPLAYEQYF.